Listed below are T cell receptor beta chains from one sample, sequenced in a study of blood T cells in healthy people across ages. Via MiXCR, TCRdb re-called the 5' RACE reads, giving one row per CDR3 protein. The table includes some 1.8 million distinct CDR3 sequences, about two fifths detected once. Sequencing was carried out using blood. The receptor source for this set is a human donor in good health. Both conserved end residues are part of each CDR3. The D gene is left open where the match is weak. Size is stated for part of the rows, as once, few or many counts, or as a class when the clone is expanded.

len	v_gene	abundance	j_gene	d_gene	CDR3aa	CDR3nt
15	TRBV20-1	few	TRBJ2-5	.	CSASHGVDGKETQYF	TGCAGTGCTTCCCATGGAGTTGACGGAAAAGAGACCCAGTACTTC
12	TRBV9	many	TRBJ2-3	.	CASSATSDTQYF	TGTGCCAGCAGCGCTACGTCAGATACGCAGTATTTT
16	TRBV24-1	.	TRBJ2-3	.	CATSDFRLGETDTQYF	TGTGCCACCAGTGATTTCCGACTAGGGGAGACAGATACGCAGTATTTT
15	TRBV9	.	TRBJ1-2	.	CASSVAGTYNYGYTF	TGTGCCAGCAGTGTAGCCGGGACTTATAACTATGGCTACACCTTC
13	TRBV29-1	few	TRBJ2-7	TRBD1	CSVGQGSYYEQYF	TGCAGCGTGGGACAGGGCAGCTACTACGAGCAGTACTTC
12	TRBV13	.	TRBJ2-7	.	CANSPGDGEQYF	TGTGCCAACAGCCCCGGGGACGGCGAGCAGTACTTC
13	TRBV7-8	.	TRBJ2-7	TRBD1	CASSTGARGEQYF	TGTGCCAGCAGCACAGGGGCTCGGGGAGAGCAGTACTTC
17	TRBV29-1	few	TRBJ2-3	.	CSVESRTMFKPTDTQYF	TGCAGCGTTGAAAGTCGTACGATGTTTAAACCAACAGATACGCAGTATTTT
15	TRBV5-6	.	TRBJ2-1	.	CASSLPGRVYNEQFF	TGTGCCAGCAGCTTGCCGGGACGCGTGTACAATGAGCAGTTCTTC
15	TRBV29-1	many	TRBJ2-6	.	CSVRSGFSGANVLTF	TGCAGCGTTCGGAGTGGATTCTCTGGGGCCAACGTCCTGACTTTC
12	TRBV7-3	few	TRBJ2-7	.	CAKPYPTYEQYF	TGTGCCAAACCTTACCCTACCTACGAGCAGTACTTC
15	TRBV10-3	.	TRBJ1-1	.	CASRDTGLMNTEAFF	TGTGCCAGCAGAGACACCGGACTGATGAACACTGAAGCTTTCTTT
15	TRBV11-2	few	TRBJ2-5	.	CASSFTGNSQETQYF	TGTGCCAGCAGCTTTACCGGGAATTCCCAAGAGACCCAGTACTTC
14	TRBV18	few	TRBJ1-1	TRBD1	CASSPGQRTTEAFF	TGTGCCAGCTCGCCGGGACAGAGAACCACTGAAGCTTTCTTT
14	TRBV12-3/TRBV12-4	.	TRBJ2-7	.	CASSLGTGRGEQYF	TGTGCCAGCAGTTTAGGCACAGGGCGTGGCGAGCAGTACTTC
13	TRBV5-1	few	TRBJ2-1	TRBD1	CASSFTGDNEQFF	TGCGCCAGCAGCTTCACAGGGGATAATGAGCAGTTCTTC
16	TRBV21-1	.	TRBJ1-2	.	CAGSRGAQTDNYGYTF	TGTGCCGGCAGCAGAGGCGCCCAGACGGACAACTATGGCTACACCTTC
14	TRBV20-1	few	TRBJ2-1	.	CSARDVSGYNEQFF	TGCAGTGCTAGAGATGTGTCAGGGTACAATGAGCAGTTCTTC
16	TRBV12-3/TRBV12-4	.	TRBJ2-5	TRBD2	CASSSAMTSSEETQYF	TGTGCCAGCAGTTCCGCGATGACTAGCTCGGAAGAGACCCAGTACTTC
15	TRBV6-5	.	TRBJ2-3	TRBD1	CASSSSDRFTDTQYF	TGTGCCAGCAGTTCCTCGGACAGGTTCACAGATACGCAGTATTTT
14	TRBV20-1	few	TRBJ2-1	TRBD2	CSARDGTSFFEQFF	TGCAGTGCTAGAGATGGGACTAGCTTCTTCGAGCAGTTCTTC
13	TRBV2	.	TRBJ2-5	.	CASSPSAPGTQYF	TGTGCCAGCAGTCCTAGCGCCCCTGGGACCCAGTACTTC
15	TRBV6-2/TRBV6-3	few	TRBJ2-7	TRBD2	CASSFTSGEIYEQYF	TGTGCCAGCAGTTTTACTAGCGGGGAAATCTACGAGCAGTACTTC
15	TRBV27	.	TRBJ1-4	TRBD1	CASSRRTGVGEKLFF	TGTGCCAGCAGTCGGAGGACAGGGGTGGGTGAAAAACTGTTTTTT
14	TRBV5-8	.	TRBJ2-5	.	CASSLYAGPETQYF	TGTGCCAGCAGCTTGTACGCGGGCCCAGAGACCCAGTACTTC
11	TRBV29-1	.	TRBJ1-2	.	CSGMTSYGYTF	TGCAGCGGTATGACAAGCTATGGCTACACCTTC
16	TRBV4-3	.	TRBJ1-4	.	CASSHSTLGSLEKLFF	TGCGCCAGCAGCCACTCAACCCTGGGCAGCCTTGAAAAACTGTTTTTT
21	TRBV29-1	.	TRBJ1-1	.	CSVSPYISAALKIEGWTEAFF	.
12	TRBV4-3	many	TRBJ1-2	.	CASSDLNYGYTF	TGCGCCAGCAGCGACCTGAACTATGGCTACACCTTC
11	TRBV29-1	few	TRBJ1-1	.	CSVDRVTEAFF	TGCAGCGTTGACAGGGTCACTGAAGCTTTCTTT
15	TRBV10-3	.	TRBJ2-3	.	CAIRNISGYTDAQYF	TGTGCCATCAGGAACATAAGCGGATACACAGATGCGCAGTATTTT
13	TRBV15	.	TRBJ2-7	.	CATSRLYTYEQYF	TGTGCCACCAGCAGGTTATATACCTACGAGCAGTACTTC
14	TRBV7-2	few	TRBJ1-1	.	CASSLMTENTEAFF	TGTGCCAGCAGCCTAATGACAGAGAACACTGAAGCTTTCTTT
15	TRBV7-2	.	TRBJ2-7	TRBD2	CASSLVAGAPTEQYF	TGTGCCAGCAGCTTAGTAGCGGGGGCCCCTACGGAGCAGTACTTC
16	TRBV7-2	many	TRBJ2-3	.	CASSLFAGVSTDTQYF	TGTGCCAGCAGCTTATTCGCGGGCGTTAGCACAGATACGCAGTATTTT
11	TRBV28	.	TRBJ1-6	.	CASSFSEALHF	TGTGCCAGCAGTTTTTCGGAGGCCCTCCACTTT
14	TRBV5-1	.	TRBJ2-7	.	CASSQQGTSYEQYF	TGCGCCAGCAGCCAGCAGGGGACCTCCTACGAGCAGTACTTC
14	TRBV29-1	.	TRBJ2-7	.	CSVEDESPKYEQYF	TGCAGCGTTGAAGATGAAAGCCCTAAATACGAGCAGTACTTC
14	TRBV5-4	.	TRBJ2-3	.	CASSSKLDTDTQYF	TGTGCCAGCAGCTCTAAACTAGATACAGATACGCAGTATTTT
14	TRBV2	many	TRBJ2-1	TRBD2	CASRKGLAGVEQFF	TGTGCCAGCAGGAAGGGACTAGCGGGGGTTGAGCAGTTCTTC
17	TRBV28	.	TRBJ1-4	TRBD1	CASSPGQSLSTNEKLFF	TGTGCCAGCAGTCCGGGACAGTCACTTTCAACTAATGAAAAACTGTTTTTT
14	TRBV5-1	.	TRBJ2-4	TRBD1	CASSYGTVENIQYF	TGCGCCAGCAGCTATGGGACAGTAGAAAACATTCAGTACTTC
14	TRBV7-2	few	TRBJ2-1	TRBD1	CASSKDRALDEQFF	TGTGCCAGCAGCAAGGACAGGGCTCTCGATGAGCAGTTCTTC
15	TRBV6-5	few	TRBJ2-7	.	CAGSYSRTYSYEQYF	TGTGCCGGCAGTTACTCCCGGACCTATTCCTACGAGCAGTACTTC
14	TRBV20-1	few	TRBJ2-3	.	CSAVRDSYTDTQYF	TGCAGTGCTGTTCGGGACTCTTACACAGATACGCAGTATTTT
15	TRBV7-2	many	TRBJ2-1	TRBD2	CASSPGLAVNNEQFF	TGTGCCAGCAGCCCGGGACTAGCGGTTAACAATGAGCAGTTCTTC
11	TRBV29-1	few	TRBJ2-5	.	CSVVEVETQYF	TGCAGCGTTGTGGAGGTGGAGACCCAGTACTTC
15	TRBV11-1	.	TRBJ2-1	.	CASSLARGRGAPQFF	TGTGCCAGCAGCTTAGCGAGGGGCAGGGGAGCCCCGCAGTTCTTC